The 28 T cell receptor beta chains listed next were all sequenced from one sample in a study of T cell changes during pregnancy in multiple sclerosis (dated by TCRdb to the late 2010s). Library prep was done by the immunoSEQ multiplex PCR assay. The table comes from immuneACCESS by way of TCRdb, which keeps in-frame sequences with V and J called. Part of the clones is missing from these tables; in studies checked, under half for an unresolved V gene and the rest for unknown reasons. This sample lists fewer than 90,000 clones; approximately 95% were detected once. Jointly, the top ten make up roughly 1% of the sample. The specimen was peripheral blood, collected in the first trimester of pregnancy. The receptors derive from a female donor with multiple sclerosis, enrolled in a pregnancy study.

This chain joins TRBV29-1 and TRBJ1-2, with TRBD1 matching over 7 bases. This CDR3 is 13 amino acids long. The trim removed 7 bases at V and 5 bases at J, leaving 10 bases unmatched. Germline V lookup: CDR1 SQVTM, CDR2 ANQGSEA. The CDR3 DNA sequence: TGCAGCGCTGGCCATGACAGGGTGTATGGCTACACCTTC. Protein sequence: CSAGHDRVYGYTF.

The V gene is TRBV5-1, the J gene TRBJ1-1; D ambiguous. CDR1 is SGHRS and CDR2 is YFSETQ in the germline V gene. This CDR3 contains 17 residues. Trimming pared 0 bases from V and 5 bases from J, leaving 20 bases between. The CDR3 here is CASSLDRVRKTATEAFF. CDR3 nucleotides: TGCGCCAGCAGCTTGGATCGGGTTAGAAAGACGGCGACTGAAGCTTTCTTT.

The J gene is TRBJ2-7, the V gene TRBV27; 8 nucleotides agree with TRBD2. V lost 5 bases to trimming and J lost 1 base; unmatched junction nucleotides: 7. Germline V gives CDR1 MNHEY, CDR2 SMNVEV (reference sequence). This CDR3 is built from 15 residues. CDR3 in amino acids: CASSGSGTLSYEQYF. CDR3 in DNA: TGTGCCAGCAGTGGTAGCGGGACGCTATCCTACGAGCAGTACTTC.

The V and J genes are TRBV5-1 and TRBJ2-1, with 9 nucleotides matching TRBD1. This CDR3 spans 15 amino acids. The germline CDR1 and CDR2 sequences are SGHRS and YFSETQ. With V trimmed by 4 bases and J by 2 bases, 4 bases remained unmatched. This chain's CDR3 is CASSPGTGTYNEQFF. In nucleotides, the CDR3 is TGCGCCAGCAGCCCCGGGACAGGGACCTACAATGAGCAGTTCTTC.

The chain carries TRBV18 and TRBJ1-2; 8 bases map to TRBD1. The V segment lost 0 bases and the J segment 8 bases; nucleotides outside the gene matches: 2. Germline loops: CDR1 KGHSH, CDR2 LQKENI. The CDR3 totals 13 residues. CDR3 coding DNA: TGTGCCAGCTCACCACCAACAGGGGGAGGCTACACCTTC. Translated: CASSPPTGGGYTF.

The chain uses TRBV18 and TRBJ2-1, with 8 bases fitting TRBD1. The CDR3 runs to 16 residues. Germline-derived CDR1 and CDR2 are KGHSH and LQKENI. V lost 3 bases, J lost 0 bases, and 4 bases stayed unmatched. The CDR3 DNA is TGTGCCAGCTCACCGGGACAGGCTAGCTCCTACAATGAGCAGTTCTTC. Residues: CASSPGQASSYNEQFF.

This chain connects TRBV2 to TRBJ1-1; 8 bases line up with TRBD1. The J segment lost 3 bases and the V segment lost 4 bases, leaving 7 bases of the junction unmatched. From germline, CDR1 is SNHLY and CDR2 FYNNEI. The CDR3 contains 15 residues. The CDR3, as DNA: TGTGCCAGCAGTGTAGGCAGGGGGCTTCACACTGAAGCTTTCTTT. Translation gives CASSVGRGLHTEAFF.

The V and J genes are TRBV5-1 and TRBJ2-1; D is uncertain. The CDR3 length is 14 residues. Germline CDR1 reads SGHRS; CDR2 reads YFSETQ. The V end was cut by 2 bases, the J end by 0 bases, with 6 bases between. CDR3 amino acids: CASSLWSSYNEQFF. The CDR3 DNA is TGCGCCAGCAGCTTATGGAGCTCCTACAATGAGCAGTTCTTC. Together with reference TRBV5-1 and TRBJ2-1, the CDR3 gives the full variable domain: KAGVTQTPRYLIKTRGQQVTLSCSPISGHRSVSWYQQTPGQGLQFLFEYFSETQRNKGNFPGRFSGRQFSNSRSEMNVSTLELGDSALYLCASSLWSSYNEQFFGPGTRLTVL.

The rearrangement uses TRBV11-2 and TRBJ2-2; 11 bases match TRBD1. The CDR3 contains 16 residues. Germline V gives CDR1 SGHAT, CDR2 FQNNGV. Trimming took 2 bases from V and 5 from J; bases not matched to a gene: 4. The CDR3, as DNA: TGTGCCAGCAGCTTAAGGACAGGGGGCTGGACCGGGGAGCTGTTTTTT. Protein product: CASSLRTGGWTGELFF.

This clone appeared once. This chain connects TRBV28 to TRBJ1-2; 9 positions agree with TRBD1. In germline, CDR1 is MDHEN, CDR2 SYDVKM. The CDR3 is made up of 15 amino acids. The V and J ends lost 4 bases and 4 bases, in that order; junction bases with no gene match: 7. The CDR3 DNA is TGTGCCAGCAGTTGGGGACAGGGTCTAACCTATGGCTACACCTTC. Its protein is CASSWGQGLTYGYTF.

CDR3 bases: TGTGCCAGCAGGGAGACAGGGTTGTACACTGAAGCTTTCTTT. It encodes CASRETGLYTEAFF. The chain uses TRBV28 and TRBJ1-1; TRBD1 aligns across 7 bases. Germline trimming cut 6 bases from V and 3 bases from J; bases unmatched to any gene: 7. CDR3 length: 14 amino acids. Germline values: CDR1 MDHEN, CDR2 SYDVKM. Variable domain in full (rest from reference TRBV28 and TRBJ1-1): DVKVTQSSRYLVKRTGEKVFLECVQDMDHENMFWYRQDPGLGLRLIYFSYDVKMKEKGDIPEGYSVSREKKERFSLILESASTNQTSMYLCASRETGLYTEAFFGQGTRLTVV.

The gene calls are TRBV18 and TRBJ1-1; no firm D call. V shed 1 base and J shed 8 bases, with 11 bases lying between them. The CDR3 is made up of 13 amino acids. The germline V gene has CDR1 KGHSH and CDR2 LQKENI. CDR3: CASSPRVTGEAFF. The CDR3 DNA reads as TGTGCCAGCTCACCACGGGTGACGGGAGAAGCTTTCTTT. Full variable domain (outside the CDR3, taken from reference TRBV18 and TRBJ1-1): NAGVMQNPRHLVRRRGQEARLRCSPMKGHSHVYWYRQLPEEGLKFMVYLQKENIIDESGMPKERFSAEFPKEGPSILRIQQVVRGDSAAYFCASSPRVTGEAFFGQGTRLTVV.

The J gene is TRBJ2-1, the V gene TRBV14; 7 nucleotides agree with TRBD2. Per germline, CDR1 SGHDN and CDR2 FVKESK. Trimming cost V 3 bases and J 3 bases; bases outside gene matches: 2. CDR3 length: 14 amino acids. The CDR3 nucleotides are TGTGCCAGCAGCCAGGGACTATTCTACAATGAGCAGTTCTTC. This encodes CASSQGLFYNEQFF.

The chain is built from TRBV29-1 and TRBJ1-1; unclear D gene. This CDR3 has 12 amino acids. The germline V and J ends were trimmed by 7 bases and 3 bases, with 12 bases remaining between them. CDR1 and CDR2 from the germline V gene are SQVTM and ANQGSEA. The CDR3 sequence: CSATDKYTEAFF. CDR3 nucleotide sequence: TGCAGCGCCACCGACAAGTACACTGAAGCTTTCTTT.

The chain uses TRBV4-1 and TRBJ1-2; D ambiguous. Germline V lookup: CDR1 MGHRA, CDR2 YSYEKL. The CDR3 consists of 14 residues. Trimming took 1 base from V and 3 from J, leaving 9 bases between them. DNA of the CDR3: TGCGCCAGCAGCCAAGTATCAGTGGACTATGGCTACACCTTC. Translating it yields CASSQVSVDYGYTF.

This chain connects TRBV6-5 to TRBJ2-7, with 9 nucleotides matching TRBD1. CDR3 length: 13 amino acids. V gave up 6 bases and J gave up 5 bases; unmatched junction bases: 5. Germline CDR1 is MNHEY and CDR2 is SVGAGI. As DNA, the CDR3 is TGTGCCAGCAGGGGACAGGGACGCGACGAGCAGTACTTC. It is translated as CASRGQGRDEQYF.

The V gene is TRBV2, the J gene TRBJ2-6, with TRBD2 as a possible D gene (6 bases). The germline V gene encodes CDR1 SNHLY and CDR2 FYNNEI. V lost 4 bases to trimming and J lost 4 bases, with 11 bases between them. The CDR3 sequence is 15 residues long. Written as DNA, the CDR3 is TGTGCCAGCAGTGTGGGGGGTTCCGGGGCCAACGTCCTGACTTTC. It yields the protein CASSVGGSGANVLTF.

In DNA, the CDR3 is TGTGCCAGCAGTGAAGCGTTTTGGCCCGCGGGTCCCTACGAGCAGTACTTC. It translates to CASSEAFWPAGPYEQYF. V and J are TRBV2 and TRBJ2-7; a weak D match, TRBD2 (5 bases). Germline assignment: CDR1 SNHLY and CDR2 FYNNEI. The CDR3 consists of 17 residues. V lost 0 bases and J 2 bases, leaving 17 bases between the germline ends.

This chain joins TRBV20-1 and TRBJ2-5; D is undetermined. V dropped 4 bases and J dropped 2 bases, with 2 bases sitting between them. The germline V gene has CDR1 DFQATT and CDR2 SNEGSKA (reference sequence). The CDR3 totals 10 residues. CDR3 in DNA: TGCAGTGCTACTCAAGAGACCCAGTACTTC. It translates to CSATQETQYF.

The V gene is TRBV27, the J gene TRBJ2-2; 16 nucleotides line up with TRBD2. V shed 3 bases, J shed 3 bases, and the junction held 7 bases outside the gene matches. From germline, CDR1 is MNHEY and CDR2 SMNVEV (reference sequence). The CDR3 loop spans 19 amino acids. CDR3 bases: TGTGCCAGCAGTTTGGGGACTAGCGGGAGGGCCTTGCACACCGGGGAGCTGTTTTTT. It is translated as CASSLGTSGRALHTGELFF.

J is TRBJ1-4 and V is TRBV9; D ambiguous. The V end lost 3 bases, the J end lost 5 bases, and 17 bases lay between the germline ends. This CDR3 comprises 16 residues. CDR1 is SGDLS and CDR2 is YYNGEE in the germline V gene. CDR3 in DNA: TGTGCCAGCAGCGGAGGGTTGGTGGGTAGGAATGAAAAACTGTTTTTT. It specifies CASSGGLVGRNEKLFF. Combining the CDR3 with reference TRBV9 and TRBJ1-4 gives the whole variable domain DSGVTQTPKHLITATGQRVTLRCSPRSGDLSVYWYQQSLDQGLQFLIQYYNGEERAKGNILERFSAQQFPDLHSELNLSSLELGDSALYFCASSGGLVGRNEKLFFGSGTQLSVL.

The J gene is TRBJ2-2, the V gene TRBV5-1; 7 nucleotides line up with TRBD1. The CDR3 consists of 14 residues. The trim removed 0 bases at V and 8 bases at J, leaving 4 bases unmatched. The V gene's germline CDR1 is SGHRS and CDR2 YFSETQ. CDR3 amino acids: CASSLEGAGGELFF. DNA for the CDR3: TGCGCCAGCAGCTTGGAGGGGGCCGGGGGGGAGCTGTTTTTT.

This chain uses TRBV12-5 with TRBJ1-4; D is unclear. The CDR3 runs 12 residues. With 3 bases removed from V and 8 bases from J, the gap between germline ends came to 7 bases. Germline-derived CDR1 and CDR2 are LGHNT and FRNRAP. The CDR3 is CASGFAREKLFF. As DNA, the CDR3 is TGTGCTAGTGGTTTCGCTAGGGAAAAACTGTTTTTT.

V is TRBV7-9 and J is TRBJ2-7; tentative D call: TRBD2 (6 bases). In germline, CDR1 is SEHNR, CDR2 FQNEAQ (reference sequence). The CDR3 covers 13 residues. Trimming took 0 bases from V and 6 from J, leaving 9 bases between them. The CDR3 DNA is TGTGCCAGCAGCTTAGCGGGGGGTGGCGAGCAGTACTTC. Translating gives CASSLAGGGEQYF.

This chain uses TRBV7-2 with TRBJ2-3; D is perhaps TRBD2 (6 bases). This CDR3 spans 16 amino acids. Per the germline V gene, CDR1 is SGHTA and CDR2 is FQGNSA. The V end lost 1 base, the J end lost 2 bases, and 13 bases lay between the germline ends. The CDR3 spells CASSLEGSGVTDTQYF. As DNA, the CDR3 is TGTGCCAGCAGCTTAGAAGGGTCGGGGGTCACAGATACGCAGTATTTT.

The V gene is TRBV6-1, the J gene TRBJ1-2; 9 bases are shared with TRBD1. Germline V gene data show CDR1 as MNHNS and CDR2 as SASEGT. CDR3 size: 17 residues. J lost 4 bases, V lost 1 base, and 10 bases had no gene match. The CDR3 DNA sequence: TGTGCCAGCAGTGAAGGAATCCCGGGACAGGGACTCTATGGCTACACCTTC. Translating it yields CASSEGIPGQGLYGYTF.

This clone has more than one count but fewer than ten. The chain employs TRBV6-5 and TRBJ1-5; D is uncertain. CDR3 length: 13 amino acids. V gave up 5 bases and J gave up 4 bases, with 9 bases separating them. Germline-derived CDR1 and CDR2 are MNHEY and SVGAGI. The CDR3 coding sequence is TGTGCCAGCAGTGTTAACGGGAATCAGCCCCAGCATTTT. This codes for CASSVNGNQPQHF.

This rearrangement joins TRBV29-1 to TRBJ1-2; 11 positions match TRBD1. Losses at the gene ends were 5 bases for V and 6 bases for J; bases not matched to a gene: 8. The CDR3 extends over 14 amino acids. Germline-derived CDR1 and CDR2 are SQVTM and ANQGSEA. The CDR3: CSVNRRDRGDGYTF. In DNA, the CDR3 is TGCAGCGTTAATCGCCGGGACAGGGGGGATGGCTACACCTTC. Full variable domain (missing parts from reference TRBV29-1 and TRBJ1-2): SAVISQKPSRDICQRGTSLTIQCQVDSQVTMMFWYRQQPGQSLTLIATANQGSEATYESGFVIDKFPISRPNLTFSTLTVSNMSPEDSSIYLCSVNRRDRGDGYTFGSGTRLTVV.